The 21 T cell receptor beta chains presented below share a single source sample, sequenced in a study of Tregs in tolerant kidney transplant recipients. Generated by immunoSEQ multiplex PCR, the TCRdb table keeps only in-frame clones and is missing some. The table includes 100,000 to 150,000 clones, about 91% detected once. The sample was CD4+ T cells from blood. The receptors originated from a human donor in good health.

The chain links TRBV10-3 to TRBJ1-1; the D is unclear. The CDR3 sequence is 14 residues long. In germline, CDR1 is ENHRY, CDR2 SYGVKD. The V end lost 6 bases, the J end lost 3 bases, and 14 bases lay between the germline ends. CDR3 sequence: CAISLTVGDTEAFF. CDR3 nucleotides: TGTGCCATCAGCCTCACTGTAGGAGACACTGAAGCTTTCTTT.

The chain uses TRBV6-4 and TRBJ2-1; TRBD2 matches 8 bases. Germline CDR1 MRHNA, CDR2 SNTAGT. The CDR3 covers 16 residues. Trimming cost V 1 base and J 3 bases; bases outside gene matches: 5. The CDR3 sequence is CASSDFPGGGYNEQFF. The CDR3 region has the DNA TGTGCCAGCAGTGACTTCCCCGGGGGGGGCTACAATGAGCAGTTCTTC.

A word on this clone: Its ends do not fully match the called genes, so a read error is possible. V and J are TRBV10-3 and TRBJ1-6; D ambiguous. The CDR3 runs to 16 residues. Germline CDR1 ENHRY, CDR2 SYGVKD. CDR3 sequence: CAIRESASSYNSPLHF. The CDR3 region has the DNA TGTGCCATCAGGGAGTCAGCGAGCTCCTATAATTCACCCCTCCACTTT.

The gene calls are TRBV5-8 and TRBJ1-4; no firm D call. The CDR3 runs 14 residues. Looked up from germline, CDR1 is SGHTS and CDR2 is YDEGEE. The germline V and J ends were trimmed by 2 bases and 7 bases, with 12 bases remaining between them. CDR3 amino acids: CASSLIPGSEKLFF. DNA for the CDR3: TGTGCCAGCAGCTTAATCCCGGGGAGTGAAAAACTGTTTTTT.

A few counts support this clone. The V gene is TRBV5-1, the J gene TRBJ1-1; D remains ambiguous. V lost 3 bases and J lost 0, with 9 bases in between. Per the germline V gene, CDR1 is SGHRS and CDR2 is YFSETQ. The CDR3 runs to 14 residues. The CDR3 sequence: CASSSPNLNTEAFF. The CDR3 DNA follows: TGCGCCAGCAGCTCCCCTAACCTGAACACTGAAGCTTTCTTT. The variable domain in full, completed from reference TRBV5-1 and TRBJ1-1, reads KAGVTQTPRYLIKTRGQQVTLSCSPISGHRSVSWYQQTPGQGLQFLFEYFSETQRNKGNFPGRFSGRQFSNSRSEMNVSTLELGDSALYLCASSSPNLNTEAFFGQGTRLTVV.

The chain recombines TRBV30 with TRBJ1-2; 7 nucleotides match TRBD1. CDR1 is GTSNPN and CDR2 is SVGIG in the germline V gene (reference sequence). The V segment lost 2 bases and the J segment 6 bases; nucleotides outside the gene matches: 6. The CDR3 covers 13 residues. The CDR3 sequence is CAWSPTGINGYTF. CDR3 DNA sequence: TGTGCCTGGAGTCCGACAGGGATCAATGGCTACACCTTC.

This chain connects TRBV5-5 to TRBJ2-3; 10 bases match TRBD2. V lost 1 base and J lost 4; bases outside the gene matches: 12. Germline lookup yields CDR1 SGHKS and CDR2 YYEKEE (reference sequence). The CDR3 contains 18 residues. The CDR3 region is CASSLMASGRLGSDTQYF. For the CDR3, the DNA is TGTGCCAGCAGCTTGATGGCTAGCGGGAGATTGGGTTCAGATACGCAGTATTTT.

V gene TRBV6-5 combines with J gene TRBJ2-7; D might be TRBD1 (5 bases). From germline, CDR1 is MNHEY and CDR2 SVGAGI. V was pared by 0 bases and J by 3 bases, with 9 bases between. The length of the CDR3 is 14 residues. The CDR3 DNA reads TGTGCCAGCAGTTACTCGTCAGGGAACTACGAGCAGTACTTC. This gives the protein CASSYSSGNYEQYF.

This chain uses TRBV19 with TRBJ2-2; unclear D gene. The germline V and J ends were trimmed by 7 bases and 2 bases, with 11 bases remaining between them. Germline CDR1 LNHDA, CDR2 SQIVND (reference sequence). This CDR3 comprises 14 residues. The CDR3 DNA is TGTGCCAGTATGAACCCTACTAACACCGGGGAGCTGTTTTTT. This gives the protein CASMNPTNTGELFF.

The chain uses TRBV6-1 and TRBJ2-7, with D tentatively TRBD1 (6 bases). V was trimmed by 6 bases and J by 2 bases, leaving 14 bases between them. Germline-derived CDR1 and CDR2 are MNHNS and SASEGT. The CDR3 has 14 amino acids. The CDR3 DNA sequence: TGTGCCAGCAGCCGGGACACGGGGACCTACGAGCAGTACTTC. This translates into CASSRDTGTYEQYF.

V gene TRBV27 combines with J gene TRBJ1-6; perhaps TRBD1 as D (5 bases). The CDR3 is 13 residues long. V lost 5 bases, J lost 6 bases, and 8 bases lay in between. From germline, CDR1 is MNHEY and CDR2 SMNVEV (reference sequence). DNA of the CDR3: TGTGCCAGCAGTCAGAGGGGTAATTCACCCCTCCACTTT. Encoded protein: CASSQRGNSPLHF.

V gene TRBV6-6 combines with J gene TRBJ1-2; 10 bases line up with TRBD1. The V gene's germline CDR1 is MNHNY and CDR2 SVGAGI (reference sequence). Losses at the gene ends were 5 bases for V and 2 bases for J; bases not matched to a gene: 5. The CDR3 runs 15 residues. This CDR3 reads CASSGPDRGNYGYTF. The CDR3 DNA sequence: TGTGCCAGCAGTGGGCCGGACAGGGGGAACTATGGCTACACCTTC.

This clone has only a few counts. V is TRBV5-4 and J is TRBJ2-7; TRBD1 matches at 7 bases. V dropped 5 bases and J dropped 7; count of bases not matched to a gene: 9. From germline, CDR1 is SGHNT and CDR2 YYREEE (reference sequence). The CDR3 has 13 amino acids. The CDR3 DNA reads TGTGCCAGCAGTCCAGCAGGGGGTCAAGAGCAGTACTTC. This translates into CASSPAGGQEQYF.

The chain has TRBV21-1 and TRBJ2-7; the tabulated D call, TRBD2, remains unverified against the DNA. TRBV21-1 is reported as a pseudogene. The CDR3 is made up of 18 amino acids. CDR3 sequence: CASSKAWGTSGRTYEQYF. The CDR3 bases are TGTGCCAGCAGCAAAGCGTGGGGGACTAGCGGGAGAACCTACGAGCAGTACTTC.

The chain has TRBV6-1 and TRBJ1-6, with D possibly matching TRBD1 (6 bases). The CDR3 is 15 amino acids. V was shortened by 1 base and J by 6 bases, with 10 bases between the two germline ends. Germline V gene lookup returns CDR1 MNHNS and CDR2 SASEGT. CDR3 loop: CASSEGGHSNSPLHF. The CDR3 DNA is TGTGCCAGCAGTGAAGGGGGACACAGTAATTCACCCCTCCACTTT.

The chain's CDR3 is CATSRDGRLYNEQFF. The CDR3 DNA reads as TGTGCCACCAGCAGAGACGGGAGGCTCTACAATGAGCAGTTCTTC. The chain combines TRBV15 with TRBJ2-1, with 7 bases identical to TRBD2. The germline gives CDR1 LNHNV, CDR2 YYDKDF (reference sequence). Losses at the gene ends were 0 bases for V and 3 bases for J; bases not matched to a gene: 2. CDR3 length equals 15 residues.

The chain couples TRBV5-5 to TRBJ2-5, with 8 bases identical to TRBD1. Germline CDR1 and CDR2: SGHKS and YYEKEE (reference sequence). The V and J ends lost 2 bases and 0 bases, in that order; junction bases with no gene match: 3. The CDR3 totals 15 residues. As DNA, the CDR3 is TGTGCCAGCAGCTTCCTGACAGGGGACCAAGAGACCCAGTACTTC. Translating it yields CASSFLTGDQETQYF.

The chain employs TRBV6-1 and TRBJ2-7, with D uncertain. The V gene's germline CDR1 is MNHNS and CDR2 SASEGT. Trimming removed 8 bases from V and 4 bases from J, with 18 bases in between. This CDR3 spans 14 amino acids. The CDR3, as DNA: TGTGCCAGCCCCCCCCCGGGCAGACAATACGAGCAGTACTTC. It yields the protein CASPPPGRQYEQYF.

CDR3 sequence: CARSQPPSGSPYEQYF. The CDR3 DNA reads as TGTGCCAGAAGCCAACCACCTAGCGGTTCCCCCTACGAGCAGTACTTC. The rearrangement uses TRBV5-3 and TRBJ2-7, with 7 bases matching TRBD2. TRBV5-3 is assigned to the ORF class and has an uncertain function. CDR3 length: 16 amino acids. V shed 4 bases and J 2 bases; nucleotides not matched to a gene: 12.

The rearrangement joins TRBV5-4 to TRBJ1-2; D might be TRBD1 (5 bases). This CDR3 contains 14 residues. With 4 bases removed from V and 5 bases from J, the gap between germline ends came to 15 bases. Germline V gene data show CDR1 as SGHNT and CDR2 as YYREEE (reference sequence). Here the CDR3 reads CASSQPGGEYGYTF. CDR3 coding DNA: TGTGCCAGCAGCCAACCGGGGGGGGAGTATGGCTACACCTTC.

The gene calls are TRBV6-5 and TRBJ1-3; perhaps TRBD1 as D (5 bases). CDR1 and CDR2 from the germline V gene are MNHEY and SVGAGI. The CDR3 is 13 residues long. V lost 7 bases and J 3 bases, leaving 10 bases between the germline ends. CDR3 sequence: CASNPGFGNTIYF. CDR3 DNA sequence: TGTGCCAGCAACCCAGGGTTTGGAAACACCATATATTTT.